A single sample is the source of the 20 T cell receptor beta chains below, sequenced in a study of T cell repertoires in cytomegalovirus infection. TCRdb used MiXCR to reprocess the reads, holding one entry per CDR3 protein. The sample includes roughly 150,000 distinct CDR3 sequences, about 22% of them seen just once. These receptors are not linked to any known antigen. The sequenced sample was CD8+ T cells from cultured PBMCs, obtained from culture after CMV antigen stimulation. These receptor sequences come from a human donor in good health (CMV status not recorded). Some clones in this sample may be carry-over from other donors' samples.

J is TRBJ2-1 and V is TRBV3-1; D is perhaps TRBD2 (5 bases). Per germline, CDR1 LGHDT and CDR2 YNNKEL (reference sequence). The CDR3 covers 13 residues. Trimming stripped 0 bases from V and 8 bases from J, with 8 bases between. Written as DNA, the CDR3 is TGTGCCAGCAGCCAAGAACCCGGGGATGAGCAGTTCTTC. Its protein is CASSQEPGDEQFF.

This chain joins TRBV14 and TRBJ1-2, with D uncertain. The CDR3 consists of 10 residues. Trimming removed 3 bases at V and 8 bases at J, with 4 bases between. Germline-derived CDR1 and CDR2 are SGHDN and FVKESK. CDR3 nucleotide sequence: TGTGCCAGCAGCCAGGCCGGCTACACCTTC. Translated, it gives CASSQAGYTF.

This clonotype was seen more than once but under ten times. The chain employs TRBV7-2 and TRBJ1-1; TRBD1 might be the D (5 bases). The CDR3 totals 15 residues. V lost 5 bases and J lost 2, with 15 bases in between. CDR1 is SGHTA and CDR2 is FQGNSA in the germline V gene. Written as DNA, the CDR3 is TGTGCCAGCAGCCCTCTAACCGGACAAAACACTGAAGCTTTCTTT. Amino acid sequence: CASSPLTGQNTEAFF.

In the case of this clonotype: At one end the junction does not follow the germline gene, possibly because of a read error. The chain couples TRBV28 to TRBJ2-1, with TRBD2 matching over 12 bases. Germline V lookup: CDR1 MDHEN, CDR2 SYDVKM. The CDR3 runs to 12 residues. The CDR3 protein is CASSTPPSGGDF. CDR3 DNA sequence: TGTGCCAGCAGTACCCCCCCTAGCGGGGGGGACTTC.

In regard to this clonotype: This may stem from a read error, because a much larger clone lies one nucleotide away. The chain recombines TRBV6-1 with TRBJ1-5; D might be TRBD1 (5 bases). Between the trimmed V and J ends, which lost 8 bases and 1 base, there was a span of 6 bases. The CDR3 has 12 residues. The germline gives CDR1 MNHNS, CDR2 SASEGT. The CDR3 loop is CASWDSNQPQHF. In DNA form, the CDR3 reads TGTGCCAGCTGGGACAGCAATCAGCCCCAGCATTTT.

This clonotype occurred many times. The chain combines TRBV5-6 with TRBJ1-5; maybe TRBD1 (6 bases). The CDR3 has 19 amino acids. Germline V lookup: CDR1 SGHDT, CDR2 YYEEEE. V was shortened by 5 bases and J by 5 bases, with 29 bases between the two germline ends. CDR3: CASRIRPGTPGRSDQPQHF. The CDR3 DNA reads as TGTGCCAGCAGAATAAGACCCGGGACACCCGGAAGGTCGGATCAGCCCCAGCATTTT.

The count of this clonotype is one. This chain uses TRBV6-5 with TRBJ2-2, with TRBD1 matching over 9 bases. V trimming: 2 bases; J trimming: 4 bases; junction bases outside the gene matches: 17. The CDR3 consists of 20 residues. Germline V gives CDR1 MNHEY, CDR2 SVGAGI. CDR3 bases: TGTGCCAGCAGTTACGACCATAATGCGGGACAGGGAATTGGCACCGGGGAGCTGTTTTTT. It translates to CASSYDHNAGQGIGTGELFF.

This rearrangement joins TRBV7-2 to TRBJ1-5; D not resolved. From germline, CDR1 is SGHTA and CDR2 FQGNSA. V was shortened by 1 base and J by 0 bases, with 7 bases between the two germline ends. The CDR3 consists of 15 residues. The CDR3 is CASSLEGSSNQPQHF. The CDR3 DNA reads TGTGCCAGCAGCTTAGAGGGCAGTAGCAATCAGCCCCAGCATTTT. The full variable domain, with the rest looked up from reference TRBV7-2 and TRBJ1-5, is GAGVSQSPSNKVTEKGKDVELRCDPISGHTALYWYRQSLGQGLEFLIYFQGNSAPDKSGLPSDRFSAERTGGSVSTLTIQRTQQEDSAVYLCASSLEGSSNQPQHFGDGTRLSIL.

V and J are TRBV7-2 and TRBJ2-5; 9 bases map to TRBD1. V trimming: 5 bases; J trimming: 3 bases; junction bases outside the gene matches: 7. CDR1 is SGHTA, CDR2 FQGNSA, per germline. The CDR3 length is 15 residues. This CDR3 is CASSPRGTGKETQYF. The DNA for the CDR3 is TGTGCCAGCAGCCCCAGGGGGACAGGGAAAGAGACCCAGTACTTC. Variable domain in full (rest from reference TRBV7-2 and TRBJ2-5): GAGVSQSPSNKVTEKGKDVELRCDPISGHTALYWYRQSLGQGLEFLIYFQGNSAPDKSGLPSDRFSAERTGGSVSTLTIQRTQQEDSAVYLCASSPRGTGKETQYFGPGTRLLVL.

This clonotype was seen more than once but under ten times. This chain uses TRBV7-8 with TRBJ1-3; no clear D gene. Germline-derived CDR1 and CDR2 are SGHVS and FQNEAQ. V was shortened by 0 bases and J by 0 bases, with 12 bases between the two germline ends. The CDR3 totals 17 residues. As DNA, the CDR3 is TGTGCCAGCAGCTTAGCGTCAGCGAGATTCTCTGGAAACACCATATATTTT. Amino acid sequence: CASSLASARFSGNTIYF.

In this sample, this clonotype turned up a few times. The V call is TRBV24-1, the J call TRBJ1-1; D is unclear. The CDR3 loop spans 13 amino acids. CDR1 and CDR2 from the germline V gene are KGHDR and SFDVKD. The V and J ends lost 3 bases and 0 bases respectively, with 4 bases between them. CDR3 region: CATSDLMNTEAFF. CDR3 bases: TGTGCCACCAGTGATCTGATGAACACTGAAGCTTTCTTT.

This clonotype came up a few times. CDR3 in amino acids: CASSQDRLAGGRQFF. Here the CDR3 DNA reads TGCGCCAGCAGCCAAGATAGGCTAGCGGGGGGGAGACAGTTCTTC. The rearrangement links TRBV4-1 to TRBJ2-1, with 12 bases aligning to TRBD2. The V gene end was trimmed by 0 bases and the J gene end by 13 bases; junction bases not matched to a gene: 7. The CDR3 contains 15 residues. In germline, CDR1 is MGHRA, CDR2 YSYEKL.

V usage is TRBV6-6 and J usage is TRBJ2-1, with 7 bases lining up with TRBD1. The V and J ends lost 2 bases and 0 bases, in that order; junction bases with no gene match: 7. Germline CDR1 MNHNY, CDR2 SVGAGI (reference sequence). The CDR3 sequence is 17 residues long. The CDR3 here is CASSYQGGRDSYNEQFF. As DNA, the CDR3 is TGTGCCAGCAGTTACCAAGGGGGCCGGGACTCCTACAATGAGCAGTTCTTC.

This chain uses TRBV6-2 or TRBV6-3 with TRBJ1-6, with D perhaps TRBD1 (5 bases). The CDR3 is made up of 18 amino acids. Germline loops: CDR1 MNHEY, CDR2 SVGEGT. Trimming pared 7 bases from V and 3 bases from J, leaving 22 bases between. CDR3 bases: TGTGCCAGCATGTCCCGGTCGGAAGGGGCCCTCTATAATTCACCCCTCCACTTT. Its protein product is CASMSRSEGALYNSPLHF.

This clonotype was seen a few times. This chain links TRBV12-3 or TRBV12-4 with TRBJ2-1; D is perhaps TRBD1 (7 bases). V was shortened by 6 bases and J by 4 bases, with 19 bases between the two germline ends. The CDR3 is 16 amino acids. CDR3 protein: CASSRGTVNKYNEQFF. The CDR3 DNA sequence: TGTGCCAGCAGCCGGGGGACAGTGAATAAGTACAATGAGCAGTTCTTC.

This clonotype came up many times. The rearrangement links TRBV4-2 to TRBJ2-7; D perhaps matches TRBD1 (5 bases). CDR1 and CDR2 (germline): LGHNA, YNFKEQ. V was clipped by 0 bases and J by 3 bases, with 12 bases between them. This CDR3 is built from 15 residues. CDR3 in amino acids: CASSQDGASYYEQYF. The CDR3 nucleotides read TGTGCCAGCAGCCAAGATGGGGCCAGTTACTACGAGCAGTACTTC.

The chain uses TRBV7-2 and TRBJ2-1; TRBD1 matches 9 bases. CDR3 length equals 15 residues. Looked up from germline, CDR1 is SGHTA and CDR2 is FQGNSA. The ends lost 5 bases at V and 2 bases at J; junction bases unmatched: 4. The CDR3 loop reads CASSDRDRAYNEQFF. As DNA, the CDR3 is TGTGCCAGCAGCGACCGGGACAGGGCCTACAATGAGCAGTTCTTC.

The rearrangement joins TRBV7-2 to TRBJ2-3; 12 bases agree with TRBD2. After removal of 5 bases from V and 5 bases from J, the junction contained 5 bases not matched to a gene. The V gene's germline CDR1 is SGHTA and CDR2 FQGNSA. The CDR3 sequence is 15 residues long. The CDR3 coding sequence is TGTGCCAGCAGCCTTAGACTAGCGGGGGAAGATACGCAGTATTTT. Encoded protein: CASSLRLAGEDTQYF. The full variable domain, rest sourced from reference TRBV7-2 and TRBJ2-3, is GAGVSQSPSNKVTEKGKDVELRCDPISGHTALYWYRQSLGQGLEFLIYFQGNSAPDKSGLPSDRFSAERTGGSVSTLTIQRTQQEDSAVYLCASSLRLAGEDTQYFGPGTRLTVL.

The chain recombines TRBV7-2 with TRBJ1-5, with D tentatively TRBD1 (5 bases). Trimming shortened V by 5 bases and J by 1 base, and 18 bases separated the two germline ends. CDR1 and CDR2 (germline): SGHTA, FQGNSA. This CDR3 region has 17 residues. CDR3 nucleotides: TGTGCCAGCAGCAAGGGGCGGGGTCTGAACAGCAATCAGCCCCAGCATTTT. It translates to CASSKGRGLNSNQPQHF.

Concerning this clonotype itself: Germline and junction disagree at one end, which may indicate a read error. The V call is TRBV7-6, the J call TRBJ1-4; 11 positions match TRBD1. CDR1 SGHVS and CDR2 FNYEAQ come from the germline V gene. The CDR3 extends over 17 amino acids. CDR3 amino acids: CGSSPGTGGATNEKLFF. CDR3 DNA: TGTGGCAGCAGCCCCGGGACAGGGGGGGCAACTAATGAAAAACTGTTTTTT.